This entry lists 28 T cell receptor beta chains sequenced from one sample in a study of graft-versus-host responses after intestinal transplantation. Libraries were prepared by immunoSEQ multiplex PCR; TCRdb keeps only in-frame clonotypes and omits some of them. The sample carries about 120,000 clones, approximately 90% recorded once. Their antigen targets remain unknown. This material consisted of unstimulated CD4+ T cells sorted from spleen or lymph node cells, taken before intestinal transplant. The receptor source for this set is a human donor who received an intestinal transplant.

The chain joins TRBV6-1 to TRBJ1-1; D is unclear. Germline CDR1 MNHNS, CDR2 SASEGT. The CDR3 is made up of 13 amino acids. Trimming left V 4 bases short and J 4 bases short, with 10 bases between. CDR3 coding DNA: TGTGCCAGCAGTGCTTCAGGCTTCACTGAAGCTTTCTTT. Its translation: CASSASGFTEAFF.

The V and J genes are TRBV6-1 and TRBJ1-2; TRBD1 matches 8 bases. Germline loops: CDR1 MNHNS, CDR2 SASEGT. V was clipped by 6 bases and J by 2 bases; unmatched bases: 5. The CDR3 length is 14 residues. In DNA, the CDR3 is TGTGCCAGCAGCCCCGGACAGGGAAACTATGGCTACACCTTC. Translated: CASSPGQGNYGYTF.

This clone was seen a single time. V and J are TRBV7-9 and TRBJ1-1, with D unresolved. The CDR3 contains 12 residues. CDR1 SEHNR and CDR2 FQNEAQ come from the germline V gene (reference sequence). With 8 bases removed from V and 4 bases from J, the gap between germline ends came to 11 bases. CDR3 coding DNA: TGTGCCAGCGAAATTCACGGCACTGAAGCTTTCTTT. Translation gives CASEIHGTEAFF.

The chain has TRBV5-1 and TRBJ2-1; 11 bases align to TRBD2. Germline CDR1 SGHRS, CDR2 YFSETQ. The CDR3 is made up of 15 amino acids. Germline trimming cut 1 base from V and 6 bases from J; bases unmatched to any gene: 3. In DNA, the CDR3 is TGCGCCAGCAGCTTGATGGGGACTAGCGGCAATGAGCAGTTCTTC. Its translation is CASSLMGTSGNEQFF.

This chain joins TRBV19 and TRBJ1-1; no reliable D call. The V gene's germline CDR1 is LNHDA and CDR2 SQIVND (reference sequence). Trimming cost V 5 bases and J 8 bases, with 12 bases left between them. This CDR3 comprises 12 residues. This CDR3 reads CASSPREDEAFF. The CDR3 coding sequence is TGTGCCAGTAGTCCCCGGGAGGACGAAGCTTTCTTT.

The chain carries TRBV6-5 and TRBJ2-7, with 12 bases lining up with TRBD2. V lost 2 bases to trimming and J lost 4 bases; unmatched junction nucleotides: 3. The CDR3 length is 15 residues. Germline V CDR1 and CDR2: MNHEY, SVGAGI. CDR3 DNA: TGTGCCAGCAGTTACCCGACTAGCGGGGGATACGAGCAGTACTTC. It encodes CASSYPTSGGYEQYF.

This clone showed up just a few times. CDR3 in amino acids: CASSKGSGYGEKLFF. DNA for the CDR3: TGCGCCAGCAGCAAAGGGTCGGGGTACGGTGAAAAACTGTTTTTT. The V gene is TRBV4-1, the J gene TRBJ1-4; D call uncertain. The CDR3 contains 15 residues. Trimming shortened V by 5 bases and J by 7 bases, and 17 bases separated the two germline ends. Germline CDR1 reads MGHRA; CDR2 reads YSYEKL.

This clone was found a few times. The CDR3 here is CASRFGGALTDTQYF. The CDR3 DNA is TGTGCCAGCAGATTCGGGGGGGCCCTCACAGATACGCAGTATTTT. V and J are TRBV5-6 and TRBJ2-3; TRBD2 matches 8 bases. This CDR3 comprises 15 residues. The V gene end was trimmed by 5 bases and the J gene end by 2 bases; junction bases not matched to a gene: 7. Per germline, CDR1 SGHDT and CDR2 YYEEEE.

The chain employs TRBV28 and TRBJ2-2, with D possibly matching TRBD1 (5 bases). V lost 3 bases and J lost 5, with 10 bases in between. The CDR3 is 14 residues long. Per the germline V gene, CDR1 is MDHEN and CDR2 is SYDVKM. CDR3 nucleotides: TGTGCCAGCAGTTTGTTCCAGGGTACCGGGGAGCTGTTTTTT. It specifies CASSLFQGTGELFF.

V usage is TRBV5-1 and J usage is TRBJ2-7; TRBD2 might be the D (5 bases). Germline V lookup: CDR1 SGHRS, CDR2 YFSETQ. This CDR3 spans 13 amino acids. The V end was cut by 0 bases, the J end by 4 bases, with 8 bases between. The chain's CDR3 is CASSLVRGYEQYF. The CDR3 DNA reads TGCGCCAGCAGCTTGGTACGGGGATACGAGCAGTACTTC.

The chain carries TRBV28 and TRBJ1-3, with D possibly TRBD1 on 6 matching bases. Germline V lookup: CDR1 MDHEN, CDR2 SYDVKM. The length of the CDR3 is 15 residues. V was trimmed by 5 bases and J by 4 bases, leaving 15 bases between them. In DNA form, the CDR3 reads TGTGCCAGCAGTCGCCTTACAGGGAGCGGAAACACCATATATTTT. It yields the protein CASSRLTGSGNTIYF.

The chain combines TRBV7-9 with TRBJ2-3, with D perhaps matching TRBD1 (6 bases). V lost 6 bases and J lost 1, with 17 bases in between. This CDR3 region has 16 residues. Germline CDR1 is SEHNR and CDR2 is FQNEAQ (reference sequence). The DNA for the CDR3 is TGTGCCAGCAGGTACGAACAGGGAAAGGGCACAGATACGCAGTATTTT. This gives the protein CASRYEQGKGTDTQYF.

The V and J genes are TRBV4-3 and TRBJ1-2, with TRBD1 matching over 9 bases. The CDR3 sequence is 14 residues long. V was clipped by 7 bases and J by 7 bases; unmatched bases: 10. The germline V gene has CDR1 LGHNA and CDR2 YSLEER. DNA of the CDR3: TGCGCCAGCACCAAGTCCGGGACAGGGATTGGCTACACCTTC. Translating it yields CASTKSGTGIGYTF.

The chain is built from TRBV5-1 and TRBJ2-1; no clear D. Trimming pared 4 bases from V and 0 bases from J, leaving 11 bases between. Germline CDR1 SGHRS, CDR2 YFSETQ. This CDR3 region has 15 residues. In nucleotides, the CDR3 is TGCGCCAGCAGCCCAAAACAGAGCTCCTACAATGAGCAGTTCTTC. Protein product: CASSPKQSSYNEQFF.

The V gene is TRBV27, the J gene TRBJ2-7; 7 bases map to TRBD2. The V and J ends lost 3 bases and 1 base, in that order; junction bases with no gene match: 3. This CDR3 has 14 amino acids. Germline V CDR1 and CDR2: MNHEY, SMNVEV (reference sequence). The CDR3 spells CASSFWRGSYEQYF. The CDR3 region has the DNA TGTGCCAGCAGTTTTTGGCGGGGGTCCTACGAGCAGTACTTC.

The chain couples TRBV27 to TRBJ1-1, with 7 bases aligning to TRBD1. The CDR3 runs to 12 residues. Germline CDR1 MNHEY, CDR2 SMNVEV (reference sequence). CDR3 coding DNA: TGTGGAGACAGGGCCATTCTCGCTGAAGCTTTCTTT. It codes for CGDRAILAEAFF.

The chain uses TRBV5-6 and TRBJ2-5, with 8 bases identical to TRBD2. The germline CDR1 and CDR2 sequences are SGHDT and YYEEEE. Losses at the gene ends were 4 bases for V and 1 base for J; bases not matched to a gene: 6. This CDR3 contains 15 residues. The CDR3 protein is CASSPGGGTQETQYF. CDR3 bases: TGTGCCAGCAGCCCCGGGGGGGGGACCCAAGAGACCCAGTACTTC.

The V call is TRBV16, the J call TRBJ2-2; 7 bases agree with TRBD1. The junction had 4 bases not matched to a gene; V was cut back by 1 base and J by 2 bases. CDR3 length: 16 amino acids. From germline, CDR1 is KGHSY and CDR2 FQNENV. The CDR3 sequence is CASSQLGQLNTGELFF. The CDR3 nucleotides are TGTGCCAGCAGCCAATTGGGACAGCTCAACACCGGGGAGCTGTTTTTT. Looking up the rest from reference TRBV16 and TRBJ2-2 gives the full variable domain: GEEVAQTPKHLVRGEGQKAKLYCAPIKGHSYVFWYQQVLKNEFKFLISFQNENVFDETGMPKERFSAKCLPNSPCSLEIQATKLEDSAVYFCASSQLGQLNTGELFFGEGSRLTVL.

A few counts support this clone. The rearrangement links TRBV6-5 to TRBJ1-1; possibly TRBD1 for D (6 bases). CDR3 length equals 11 residues. V was trimmed by 5 bases and J by 12 bases, leaving 13 bases between them. Germline-derived CDR1 and CDR2 are MNHEY and SVGAGI. CDR3 sequence reads: CASSTPGGPFF. CDR3 nucleotide sequence: TGTGCCAGCAGTACCCCGGGGGGGCCTTTCTTT.

V usage is TRBV29-1 and J usage is TRBJ1-2; D remains unclear. The CDR3 spans 12 residues. The V end lost 0 bases, the J end lost 8 bases, and 10 bases lay between the germline ends. In germline, CDR1 is SQVTM, CDR2 ANQGSEA. CDR3 bases: TGCAGCGTTGAAGATTACGAGAAAGGCTACACCTTC. Its protein is CSVEDYEKGYTF.

The rearrangement links TRBV29-1 to TRBJ1-2; 9 nucleotides match TRBD1. The V segment lost 7 bases and the J segment 8 bases; nucleotides outside the gene matches: 14. This CDR3 region has 14 residues. Germline-derived CDR1 and CDR2 are SQVTM and ANQGSEA. The chain's CDR3 is CSAKRQGVLSGYTF. The CDR3 DNA sequence: TGCAGCGCCAAAAGACAGGGGGTATTGAGCGGCTACACCTTC. The full variable domain, completed using reference TRBV29-1 and TRBJ1-2, is SAVISQKPSRDICQRGTSLTIQCQVDSQVTMMFWYRQQPGQSLTLIATANQGSEATYESGFVIDKFPISRPNLTFSTLTVSNMSPEDSSIYLCSAKRQGVLSGYTFGSGTRLTVV.

CDR3 nucleotides: TGTGCCAGCAGTTACAACAGGGAGGGCTCACCCCTCCACTTT. It encodes CASSYNREGSPLHF. V is TRBV6-6 and J is TRBJ1-6, with D tentatively TRBD1 (6 bases). Germline CDR1 reads MNHNY; CDR2 reads SVGAGI (reference sequence). This CDR3 has 14 amino acids. V lost 2 bases, J lost 10 bases, and 12 bases lay in between.

The chain joins TRBV18 to TRBJ1-4; 7 bases agree with TRBD1. V was pared by 5 bases and J by 1 base, with 7 bases of the junction left unmatched. Germline loops: CDR1 KGHSH, CDR2 LQKENI. This CDR3 comprises 16 residues. The CDR3 nucleotides read TGTGCCAGCTCAACCTATCGACAGGGAACTAATGAAAAACTGTTTTTT. Translation: CASSTYRQGTNEKLFF. The complete variable domain, with remaining parts taken from reference TRBV18 and TRBJ1-4, reads NAGVMQNPRHLVRRRGQEARLRCSPMKGHSHVYWYRQLPEEGLKFMVYLQKENIIDESGMPKERFSAEFPKEGPSILRIQQVVRGDSAAYFCASSTYRQGTNEKLFFGSGTQLSVL.

This clone has a single count. The rearrangement uses TRBV19 and TRBJ2-2; TRBD1 agrees at 8 bases. Germline lookup yields CDR1 LNHDA and CDR2 SQIVND (reference sequence). This CDR3 is 16 amino acids long. After removal of 6 bases from V and 1 base from J, the junction contained 7 bases not matched to a gene. CDR3 in amino acids: CASSPWTGMNTGELFF. As DNA, the CDR3 is TGTGCCAGTAGCCCTTGGACAGGGATGAACACCGGGGAGCTGTTTTTT. The whole variable domain, remainder taken from reference TRBV19 and TRBJ2-2, is DGGITQSPKYLFRKEGQNVTLSCEQNLNHDAMYWYRQDPGQGLRLIYYSQIVNDFQKGDIAEGYSVSREKKESFPLTVTSAQKNPTAFYLCASSPWTGMNTGELFFGEGSRLTVL.

This rearrangement joins TRBV5-6 to TRBJ2-4; 7 nucleotides agree with TRBD1. The CDR3 is 15 residues long. Trimming at V came to 4 bases and at J to 2 bases, leaving 6 bases not matched to a gene. Germline CDR1 reads SGHDT; CDR2 reads YYEEEE. CDR3 residues: CASSPGQHSKNIQYF. In DNA form, the CDR3 reads TGTGCCAGCAGCCCGGGACAGCACTCCAAAAACATTCAGTACTTC.

CDR3 nucleotides: TGTGCCAGCAGATTCTTCGCGGGGACTCGCACAGATACGCAGTATTTT. Encoded protein: CASRFFAGTRTDTQYF. V usage is TRBV6-6 and J usage is TRBJ2-3; the D gene is possibly TRBD2 (6 bases). Germline V lookup: CDR1 MNHNY, CDR2 SVGAGI (reference sequence). The CDR3 covers 16 residues. V was trimmed by 6 bases and J by 1 base, leaving 17 bases between them.

The chain recombines TRBV7-9 with TRBJ2-1; a weak D match, TRBD2 (5 bases). CDR3 length equals 13 residues. The V gene's germline CDR1 is SEHNR and CDR2 FQNEAQ (reference sequence). Between the trimmed V and J ends, which lost 4 bases and 5 bases, there was a span of 9 bases. The CDR3 sequence: CASSSRLNNEQFF. The DNA of the CDR3 is TGTGCCAGCAGCTCTCGACTAAACAATGAGCAGTTCTTC.

This CDR3 is CASSEGPSGGYEQYF. CDR3 DNA: TGCGCCAGCAGTGAGGGGCCTAGCGGGGGCTACGAGCAGTACTTC. The chain employs TRBV10-2 and TRBJ2-7; 10 positions agree with TRBD2. V shed 2 bases and J 3 bases; nucleotides not matched to a gene: 4. The CDR3 has 15 residues. Germline CDR1 and CDR2: WSHSY and SAAADI.